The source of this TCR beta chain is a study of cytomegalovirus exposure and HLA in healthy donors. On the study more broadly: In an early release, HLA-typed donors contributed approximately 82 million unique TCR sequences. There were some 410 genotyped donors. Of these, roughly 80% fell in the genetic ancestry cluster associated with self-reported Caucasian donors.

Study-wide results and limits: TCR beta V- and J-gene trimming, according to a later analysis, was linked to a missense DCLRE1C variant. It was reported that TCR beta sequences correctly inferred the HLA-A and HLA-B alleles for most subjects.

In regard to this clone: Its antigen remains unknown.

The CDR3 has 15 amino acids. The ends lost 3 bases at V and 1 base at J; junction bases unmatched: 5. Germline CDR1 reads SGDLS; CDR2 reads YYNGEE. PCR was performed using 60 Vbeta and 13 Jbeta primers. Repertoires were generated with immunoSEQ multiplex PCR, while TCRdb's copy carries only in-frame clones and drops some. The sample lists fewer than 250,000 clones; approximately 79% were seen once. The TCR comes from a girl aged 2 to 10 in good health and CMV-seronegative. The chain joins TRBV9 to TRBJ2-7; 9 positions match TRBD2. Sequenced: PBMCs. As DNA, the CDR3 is TGTGCCAGCAGCGCAGGCGGGGGGGATTCCTACGAGCAGTACTTC. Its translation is CASSAGGGDSYEQYF.